A selection of T cell receptor beta chains follows, all from one sample in a study of blood T cells in healthy people across ages. One entry per CDR3 protein results from TCRdb running MiXCR on the 5' RACE reads. This table holds approximately 1,700,000 distinct CDR3 sequences, 30% to 40% found once. The specimen sequenced was blood. Every receptor here comes from a human donor in good health. CDR3s include the opening cysteine and the closing phenylalanine or tryptophan. The D gene is left open where the match is weak. Expanded clones are given a class, and other clones once, few, many or no size at all.

size	V	D	J	CDR3	DNA
few	TRBV5-1	TRBD2	TRBJ2-1	CASNSLAGTYNEQFF	TGCGCCAGCAACTCTCTAGCGGGAACCTACAATGAGCAGTTCTTC
few	TRBV11-2	.	TRBJ2-3	CASSSLSLSQYF	TGTGCCAGCAGCTCACTCTCCCTATCGCAGTATTTT
.	TRBV20-1	.	TRBJ1-5	CSAREGGRGNQPQHF	TGCAGTGCTAGAGAGGGGGGGCGAGGCAATCAGCCCCAGCATTTT
few	TRBV9	.	TRBJ1-2	CASSVVGSGRGYGYTF	TGTGCCAGCAGCGTAGTGGGTTCGGGTAGGGGATATGGCTACACCTTC
few	TRBV6-2/TRBV6-3	TRBD1	TRBJ1-2	CASSYPWTGHGYTF	TGTGCCAGCAGTTACCCCTGGACAGGCCATGGCTACACCTTC
few	TRBV21-1	.	TRBJ1-2	CASRFEGGLGYGYTF	TGTGCCAGCAGGTTCGAGGGAGGTCTGGGCTATGGCTACACCTTC
.	TRBV7-9	.	TRBJ1-2	CASSVNVPNYGYTF	TGTGCCAGCAGCGTCAATGTACCTAACTATGGCTACACCTTC
once	TRBV5-1	.	TRBJ2-6	CASRETGLSGANVLTF	TGCGCCAGCAGAGAAACAGGGCTATCTGGGGCCAACGTCCTGACTTTC
few	TRBV28	.	TRBJ1-2	CASLTLSNYGYTF	TGTGCCAGTCTGACACTCTCTAACTATGGCTACACCTTC
few	TRBV7-9	.	TRBJ1-4	CASSPYDNPNGKLFF	TGTGCCAGCAGCCCGTATGATAACCCTAATGGAAAACTGTTTTTT
.	TRBV7-6	TRBD2	TRBJ2-5	CASSFGSGGDEETQYF	TGTGCCAGCAGCTTTGGTAGCGGGGGGGATGAAGAGACCCAGTACTTC
few	TRBV12-3/TRBV12-4	.	TRBJ2-7	CASSLGGGTPTYEQYF	TGTGCCAGCAGTTTAGGAGGCGGGACACCAACCTACGAGCAGTACTTC
.	TRBV7-8	.	TRBJ2-6	CASSLQGGDSGANVLTF	TGTGCCAGCAGCTTACAGGGGGGTGACTCTGGGGCCAACGTCCTGACTTTC
.	TRBV19	.	TRBJ2-3	CASRARSTDTQYF	TGTGCCAGTAGGGCCCGTAGCACAGATACGCAGTATTTT
.	TRBV4-1	.	TRBJ1-1	CASSQLGTGNTEAFF	TGCGCCAGCAGCCAATTAGGCACCGGGAACACTGAAGCTTTCTTT
.	TRBV3-1	TRBD1	TRBJ1-2	CASSQEGQSGYTF	TGTGCCAGCAGCCAAGAGGGACAGTCGGGCTACACCTTC
.	TRBV3-1	.	TRBJ2-1	CASSQMLREQFF	TGTGCCAGCAGCCAAATGCTGCGCGAGCAGTTCTTC
.	TRBV12-3/TRBV12-4	.	TRBJ2-7	CASSFLLGIGSYEQYF	TGTGCCAGCAGTTTTTTGCTAGGGATCGGTTCCTACGAGCAGTACTTC
few	TRBV12-3/TRBV12-4	TRBD1	TRBJ1-4	CASSPWTGGNRGEKLFF	TGTGCCAGCAGTCCGTGGACAGGGGGCAACAGGGGAGAAAAACTGTTTTTT
few	TRBV12-3/TRBV12-4	.	TRBJ2-7	CASRGELENEQYF	TGTGCCAGCAGGGGAGAACTTGAAAACGAGCAGTACTTC
few	TRBV4-1	TRBD1	TRBJ1-1	CASSQDAGTGNTEAFF	TGCGCCAGCAGCCAAGATGCGGGGACAGGGAACACTGAAGCTTTCTTT
few	TRBV4-3	.	TRBJ1-6	CASSQDGVPQALHF	TGCGCCAGCAGCCAAGATGGGGTGCCCCAGGCCCTCCACTTT
.	TRBV20-1	.	TRBJ1-1	CSARRYSNTEAFF	TGCAGTGCTCGCAGATATTCGAACACTGAAGCTTTCTTT
.	TRBV28	.	TRBJ1-2	CASSDKRERDFVGYTF	TGTGCCAGCAGTGACAAAAGAGAACGGGACTTCGTTGGCTACACCTTC
.	TRBV4-3	.	TRBJ2-3	CASSQESTRTDTQYF	TGCGCCAGCAGCCAAGAATCAACCCGCACAGATACGCAGTATTTT
.	TRBV5-6	.	TRBJ1-1	CASSRGLPTRDMNTEAFF	TGTGCCAGCAGCCGGGGGCTACCCACGAGGGACATGAACACTGAAGCTTTCTTT
.	TRBV6-4	TRBD2	TRBJ2-1	CASSDSGLVSNEQFF	TGTGCCAGCAGTGACTCGGGACTAGTCTCCAATGAGCAGTTCTTC
few	TRBV11-2	.	TRBJ2-7	CASSPMTGTIYEQYF	TGTGCCAGCAGCCCCATGACCGGGACAATCTACGAGCAGTACTTC
.	TRBV28	.	TRBJ1-5	CASSSPTGLNSNQPQHF	TGTGCCAGCAGTTCCCCGACAGGCCTAAATAGCAATCAGCCCCAGCATTTT
few	TRBV4-3	.	TRBJ2-3	CASSQAIPDTQYF	TGCGCCAGCAGCCAAGCGATCCCAGATACGCAGTATTTT
.	TRBV12-3/TRBV12-4	.	TRBJ1-2	CASSLELLWENYGYTF	TGTGCCAGCAGTTTAGAGTTGTTGTGGGAGAACTATGGCTACACCTTC
.	TRBV20-1	TRBD1	TRBJ2-7	CSATGGAWYEQYF	TGCAGTGCCACAGGGGGCGCCTGGTACGAGCAGTACTTC
few	TRBV4-1	TRBD2	TRBJ2-3	CASSPPRGGTDTQYF	TGCGCCAGCAGCCCTCCCCGGGGGGGCACAGATACGCAGTATTTT
.	TRBV7-2	TRBD1	TRBJ1-1	CASRQGISNTEAFF	TGTGCCAGCCGACAGGGGATTTCGAACACTGAAGCTTTCTTT
.	TRBV2	TRBD2	TRBJ2-1	CASSERLAGGITYNEQFF	TGTGCCAGCAGTGAAAGACTAGCGGGGGGGATTACCTACAATGAGCAGTTCTTC
many	TRBV7-3	TRBD2	TRBJ2-1	CASSPPVAGVTWNEQFF	TGTGCCAGCAGCCCTCCTGTAGCGGGGGTCACTTGGAATGAGCAGTTCTTC
.	TRBV7-9	.	TRBJ2-4	CASSPGTLGLAKNIQDF	TGTGCCAGCAGCCCCGGGACGTTGGGATTAGCCAAAAACATTCAGGACTTC
few	TRBV7-2	.	TRBJ2-3	CASSLTSTPSTDTQYF	TGTGCCAGCAGCCTAACATCAACACCAAGCACAGATACGCAGTATTTT
many	TRBV27	.	TRBJ2-3	CASSLSFADTQYF	TGTGCCAGCAGTTTATCATTTGCGGATACGCAGTATTTT
few	TRBV7-2	.	TRBJ2-4	CASSYHPRQLAKNIQYF	TGTGCCAGCAGTTACCACCCGCGGCAGCTAGCCAAAAACATTCAGTACTTC
.	TRBV10-3	.	TRBJ2-7	CAISEGQTYEQYF	TGTGCCATCAGTGAGGGACAGACCTACGAGCAGTACTTC
once	TRBV12-3/TRBV12-4	.	TRBJ1-1	CASSLQAQVAAFF	TGTGCCAGCAGTTTACAGGCCCAGGTTGCAGCTTTCTTT
few	TRBV29-1	TRBD1	TRBJ2-3	CSAVGQGRTDAQYF	TGCAGCGCGGTAGGACAGGGCAGGACAGATGCGCAGTATTTT
.	TRBV10-3	.	TRBJ1-5	CAISEPRLLGDQPQHF	TGTGCCATCAGTGAGCCGAGACTACTAGGAGATCAGCCCCAGCATTTT
many	TRBV5-1	.	TRBJ1-2	CASSLMQGAHNYGYTF	TGCGCCAGCAGCTTGATGCAGGGTGCCCATAACTATGGCTACACCTTC
.	TRBV7-3	.	TRBJ1-2	CASCLTPGDFDYTF	TGTGCCAGCTGCTTAACTCCCGGGGACTTTGACTACACCTTC